This section outlines one TCR beta chain sequence together with its context. Its antigen is not known. There are 12 residues in the CDR3. The germline CDR1 and CDR2 sequences are LNHDA and SQIVND (reference sequence). The ends were cut back, 5 bases at V and 6 bases at J, with 10 bases in the middle. The data belong to a study of cytomegalovirus exposure and HLA in healthy donors. Study results and caveats: For TCR beta chains, V- and J-gene trimming was later linked to a missense DCLRE1C variant.

PCR involved 60 Vbeta and 13 Jbeta primers. Profiling relied on immunoSEQ multiplex PCR, and the TCRdb table lists in-frame clones only, not all of them. Here the sample spans about 160,000 clones, 75% to 90% being singletons. The clonotype was recovered from a woman in her late teens or twenties in good health and CMV-seronegative. The rearrangement links TRBV19 to TRBJ1-2, with D perhaps TRBD1 (5 bases). The sample consisted of PBMCs. CDR3 loop: CASSPQGDGYTF. CDR3 DNA sequence: TGTGCCAGTAGTCCCCAGGGTGATGGCTACACCTTC.